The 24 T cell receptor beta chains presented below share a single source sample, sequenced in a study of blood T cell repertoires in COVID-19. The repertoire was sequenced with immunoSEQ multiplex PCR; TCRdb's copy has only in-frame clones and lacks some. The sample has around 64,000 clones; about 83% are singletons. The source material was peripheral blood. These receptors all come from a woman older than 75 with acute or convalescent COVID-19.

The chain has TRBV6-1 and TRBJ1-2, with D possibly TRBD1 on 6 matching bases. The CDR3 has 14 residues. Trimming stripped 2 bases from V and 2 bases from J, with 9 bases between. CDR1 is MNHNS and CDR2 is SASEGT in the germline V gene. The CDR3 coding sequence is TGTGCCAGCAGTGAAAATAGGGGGAACTATGGCTACACCTTC. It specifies CASSENRGNYGYTF.

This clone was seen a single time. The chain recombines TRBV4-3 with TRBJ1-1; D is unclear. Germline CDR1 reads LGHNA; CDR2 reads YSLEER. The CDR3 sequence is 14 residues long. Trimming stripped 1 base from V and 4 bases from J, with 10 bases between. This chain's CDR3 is CASSQAPGITEAFF. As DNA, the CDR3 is TGCGCCAGCAGCCAAGCTCCCGGGATCACTGAAGCTTTCTTT.

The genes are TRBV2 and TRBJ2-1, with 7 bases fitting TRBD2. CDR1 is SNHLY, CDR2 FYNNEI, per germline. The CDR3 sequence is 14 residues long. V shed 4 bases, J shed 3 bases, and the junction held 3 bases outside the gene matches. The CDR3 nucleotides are TGTGCCAGCAGTGCCAGCGGGGTCTACAATGAGCAGTTCTTC. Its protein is CASSASGVYNEQFF.

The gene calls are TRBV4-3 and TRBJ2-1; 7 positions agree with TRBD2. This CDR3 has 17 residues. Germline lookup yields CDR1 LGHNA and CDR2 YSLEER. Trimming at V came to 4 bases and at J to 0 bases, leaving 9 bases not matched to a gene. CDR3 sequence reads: CASSPSVRGSSYNEQFF. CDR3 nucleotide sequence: TGCGCCAGCAGCCCCTCAGTCCGCGGGAGCTCCTACAATGAGCAGTTCTTC.

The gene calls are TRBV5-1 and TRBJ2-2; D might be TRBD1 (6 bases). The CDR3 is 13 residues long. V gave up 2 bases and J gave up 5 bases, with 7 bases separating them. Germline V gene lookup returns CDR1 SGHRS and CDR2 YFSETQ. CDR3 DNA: TGCGCCAGCAGCTTCACAGGGACCGGGGAGCTGTTTTTT. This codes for CASSFTGTGELFF.

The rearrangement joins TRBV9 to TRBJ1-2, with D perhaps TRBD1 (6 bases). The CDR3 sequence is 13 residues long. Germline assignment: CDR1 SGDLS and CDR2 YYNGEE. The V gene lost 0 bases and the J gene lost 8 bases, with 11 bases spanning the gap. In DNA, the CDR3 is TGTGCCAGCAGCGTAGCACAGGGTATCGGCTACACCTTC. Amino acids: CASSVAQGIGYTF.

CDR3 region: CTYKNTEAFF. DNA for the CDR3: TGCACTTACAAGAACACTGAAGCTTTCTTT. J is TRBJ1-1 and V is TRBV29-1, with D unclear. The CDR3 has 10 amino acids. The germline V gene encodes CDR1 SQVTM and CDR2 ANQGSEA.

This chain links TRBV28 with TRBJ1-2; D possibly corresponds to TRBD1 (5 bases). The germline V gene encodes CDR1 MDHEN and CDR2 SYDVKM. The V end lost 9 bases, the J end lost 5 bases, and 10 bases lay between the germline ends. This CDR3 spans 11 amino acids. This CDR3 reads CASQGWYGYTF. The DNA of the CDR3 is TGTGCCAGTCAGGGATGGTATGGCTACACCTTC.

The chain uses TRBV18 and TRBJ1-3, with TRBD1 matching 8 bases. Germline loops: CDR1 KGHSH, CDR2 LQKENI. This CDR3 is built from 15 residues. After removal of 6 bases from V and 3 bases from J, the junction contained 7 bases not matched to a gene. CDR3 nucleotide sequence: TGTGCCAGCTCCCCCACAGGGGGTTTTGGAAACACCATATATTTT. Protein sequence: CASSPTGGFGNTIYF. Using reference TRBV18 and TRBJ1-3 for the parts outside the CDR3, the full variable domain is NAGVMQNPRHLVRRRGQEARLRCSPMKGHSHVYWYRQLPEEGLKFMVYLQKENIIDESGMPKERFSAEFPKEGPSILRIQQVVRGDSAAYFCASSPTGGFGNTIYFGEGSWLTVV.

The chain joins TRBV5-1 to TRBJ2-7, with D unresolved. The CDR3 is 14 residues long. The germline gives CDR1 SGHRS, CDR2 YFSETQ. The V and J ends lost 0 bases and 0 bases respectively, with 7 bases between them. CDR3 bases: TGCGCCAGCAGCTTGGAGTGGAGCTCCTACGAGCAGTACTTC. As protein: CASSLEWSSYEQYF.

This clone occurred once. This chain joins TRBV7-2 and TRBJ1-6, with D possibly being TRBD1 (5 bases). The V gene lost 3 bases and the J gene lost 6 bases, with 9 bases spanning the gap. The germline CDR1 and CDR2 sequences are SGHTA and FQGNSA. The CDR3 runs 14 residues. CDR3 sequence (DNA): TGTGCCAGCAGCTTTTCCAGGGTTAATTCACCCCTCCACTTT. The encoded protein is CASSFSRVNSPLHF.

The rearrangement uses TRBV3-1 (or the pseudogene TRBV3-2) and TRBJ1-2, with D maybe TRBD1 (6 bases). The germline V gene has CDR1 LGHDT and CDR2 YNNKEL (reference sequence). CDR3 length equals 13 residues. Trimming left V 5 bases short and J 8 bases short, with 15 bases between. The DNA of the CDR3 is TGTGCCAGCAGCGATGGGGGGGCGCGGGGCTACACCTTC. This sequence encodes CASSDGGARGYTF.

This CDR3 reads CASSSGTSSGNEQFF. DNA for the CDR3: TGTGCCAGCAGCTCCGGGACTAGTTCTGGCAATGAGCAGTTCTTC. The genes are TRBV5-4 and TRBJ2-1, with TRBD2 identical over 8 bases. This CDR3 contains 15 residues. CDR1 is SGHNT, CDR2 YYREEE, per germline (reference sequence). Trimming cost V 3 bases and J 6 bases; bases outside gene matches: 8. Full variable domain (remainder filled in from reference TRBV5-4 and TRBJ2-1): ETGVTQSPTHLIKTRGQQVTLRCSSQSGHNTVSWYQQALGQGPQFIFQYYREEENGRGNFPPRFSGLQFPNYSSELNVNALELDDSALYLCASSSGTSSGNEQFFGPGTRLTVL.

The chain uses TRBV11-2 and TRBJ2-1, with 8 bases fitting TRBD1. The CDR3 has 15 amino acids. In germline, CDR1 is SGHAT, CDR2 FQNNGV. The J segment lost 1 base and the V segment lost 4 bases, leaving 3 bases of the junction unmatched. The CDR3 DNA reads TGTGCCAGCAGCTCCCGGGACAGGTCCTACAATGAGCAGTTCTTC. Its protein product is CASSSRDRSYNEQFF.

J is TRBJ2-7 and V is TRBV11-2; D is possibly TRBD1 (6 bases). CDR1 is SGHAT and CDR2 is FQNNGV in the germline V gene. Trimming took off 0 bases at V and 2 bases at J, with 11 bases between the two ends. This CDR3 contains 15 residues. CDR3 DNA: TGTGCCAGCAGCTTAGAGATGGGGGCTACCTACGAGCAGTACTTC. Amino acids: CASSLEMGATYEQYF.

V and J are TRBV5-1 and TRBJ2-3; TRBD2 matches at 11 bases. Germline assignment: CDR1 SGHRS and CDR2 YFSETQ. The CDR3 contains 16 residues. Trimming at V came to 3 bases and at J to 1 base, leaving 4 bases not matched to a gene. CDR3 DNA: TGCGCCAGCAGCTGGGAGGGACTAGCGGGCACAGATACGCAGTATTTT. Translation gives CASSWEGLAGTDTQYF.

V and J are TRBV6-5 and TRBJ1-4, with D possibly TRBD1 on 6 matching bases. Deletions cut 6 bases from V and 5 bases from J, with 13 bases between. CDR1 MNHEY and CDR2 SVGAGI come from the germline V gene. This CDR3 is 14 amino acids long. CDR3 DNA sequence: TGTGCCAGCAGCCACCGGGACAAGAATGAAAAACTGTTTTTT. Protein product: CASSHRDKNEKLFF.

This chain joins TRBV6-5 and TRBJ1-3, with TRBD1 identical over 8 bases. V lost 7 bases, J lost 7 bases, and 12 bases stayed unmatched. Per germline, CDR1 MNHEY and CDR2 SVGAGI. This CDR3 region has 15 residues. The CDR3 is CASIRQGPFGNTIYF. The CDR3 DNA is TGTGCCAGCATTAGACAGGGGCCTTTTGGGAACACCATATATTTT.

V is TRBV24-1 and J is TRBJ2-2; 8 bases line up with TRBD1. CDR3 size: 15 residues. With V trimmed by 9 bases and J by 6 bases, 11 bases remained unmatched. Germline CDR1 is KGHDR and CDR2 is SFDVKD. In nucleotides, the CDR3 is TGTGCCACCGGCCGGCAGGACAGGGATTCCGGGGAGCTGTTTTTT. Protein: CATGRQDRDSGELFF.

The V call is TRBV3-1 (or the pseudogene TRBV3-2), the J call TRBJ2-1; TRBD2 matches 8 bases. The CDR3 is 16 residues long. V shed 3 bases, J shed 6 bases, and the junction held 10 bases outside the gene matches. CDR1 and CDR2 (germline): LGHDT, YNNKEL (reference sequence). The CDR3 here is CASSQAGGFSSNEQFF. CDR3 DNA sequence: TGTGCCAGCAGCCAGGCGGGAGGATTCTCGTCCAATGAGCAGTTCTTC.

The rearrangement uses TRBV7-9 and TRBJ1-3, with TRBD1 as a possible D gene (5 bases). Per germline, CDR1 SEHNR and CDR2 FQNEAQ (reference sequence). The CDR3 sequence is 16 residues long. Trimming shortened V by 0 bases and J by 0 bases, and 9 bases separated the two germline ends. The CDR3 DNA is TGTGCCAGCAGCTTAGCGGAGGGGAACTCTGGAAACACCATATATTTT. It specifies CASSLAEGNSGNTIYF.

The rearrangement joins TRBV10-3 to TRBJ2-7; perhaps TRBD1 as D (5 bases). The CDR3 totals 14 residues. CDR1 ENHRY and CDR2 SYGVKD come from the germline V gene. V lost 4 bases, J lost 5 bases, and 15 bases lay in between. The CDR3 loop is CAISAAGLGDEQYF. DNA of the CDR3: TGTGCCATCAGTGCTGCAGGGCTAGGGGACGAGCAGTACTTC.

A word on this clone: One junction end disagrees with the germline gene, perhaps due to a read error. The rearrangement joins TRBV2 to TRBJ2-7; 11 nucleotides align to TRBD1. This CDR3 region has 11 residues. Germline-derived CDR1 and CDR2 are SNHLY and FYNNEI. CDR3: CASSDAGTGGF. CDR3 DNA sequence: TGTGCCAGCAGTGATGCTGGGACAGGGGGGTTC.

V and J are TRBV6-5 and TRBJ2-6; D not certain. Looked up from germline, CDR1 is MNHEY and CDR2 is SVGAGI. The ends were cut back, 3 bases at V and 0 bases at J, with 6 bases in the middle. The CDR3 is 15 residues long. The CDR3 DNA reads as TGTGCCAGCAGTTATAGAGGCTCTGGGGCCAACGTCCTGACTTTC. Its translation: CASSYRGSGANVLTF.